This entry features one TCR beta chain sequence. The record originates from a study of blood T cell repertoires in COVID-19. The germline V gene encodes CDR1 MNHNY and CDR2 SVGAGI (reference sequence). Trimming removed 0 bases from V and 3 bases from J, with 5 bases in between. This CDR3 is built from 13 residues. Generated by immunoSEQ multiplex PCR, the TCRdb table keeps only in-frame clones and is missing some. This table has around 210,000 clones, roughly 85% appearing once. Sequencing was performed on peripheral blood. The clonotype was recovered from a man in his fifties or sixties with COVID-19, enrolled during active disease. This chain connects TRBV6-6 to TRBJ2-5, with D hard to call. As DNA, the CDR3 is TGTGCCAGCAGTTACTCGGCGGAAGAGACCCAGTACTTC. This translates into CASSYSAEETQYF.